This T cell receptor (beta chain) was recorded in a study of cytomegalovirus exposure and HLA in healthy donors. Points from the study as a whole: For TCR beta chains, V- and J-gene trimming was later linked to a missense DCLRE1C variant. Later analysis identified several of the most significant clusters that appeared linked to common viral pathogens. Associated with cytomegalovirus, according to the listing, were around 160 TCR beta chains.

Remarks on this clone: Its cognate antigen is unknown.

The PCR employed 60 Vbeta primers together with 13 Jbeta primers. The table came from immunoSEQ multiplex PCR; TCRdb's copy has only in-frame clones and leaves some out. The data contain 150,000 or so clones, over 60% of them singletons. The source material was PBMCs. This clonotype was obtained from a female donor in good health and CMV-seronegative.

CDR3 in DNA: TGCGCCAGCAGCTTGGCGCCGTTTAACAGGGCGGGTGGTGGCTACACCTTC. It translates to CASSLAPFNRAGGGYTF. The chain joins TRBV5-1 to TRBJ1-2; the D gene is possibly TRBD1 (6 bases). CDR1 is SGHRS, CDR2 YFSETQ, per germline. Trimming pared 0 bases from V and 7 bases from J, leaving 22 bases between. The CDR3 sequence is 17 residues long.